This T cell receptor beta chain is drawn from a study of long-term antiretroviral therapy in people with HIV. On the study more broadly: The earliest specimens came about a decade ahead of the 2015 immediate-ART recommendation.

The germline gives CDR1 SEHNR, CDR2 FQNEAQ (reference sequence). The CDR3 runs 15 residues. V was pared by 4 bases and J by 3 bases, with 3 bases of the junction left unmatched. The authors ran the immunoSEQ assay, v3.0, at survey level. Clones were read by immunoSEQ multiplex PCR, and TCRdb kept only the in-frame ones, dropping some. This table holds fewer than 25,000 clones, approximately 82% found once. Sequencing was performed on unsorted PBMCs, taken 0.1 years before starting antiretroviral therapy. The chain is built from TRBV7-9 and TRBJ2-2; 9 nucleotides align to TRBD1. The source is a young man with HIV. In DNA form, the CDR3 reads TGTGCCAGCAGCTCCTACAGGGGGCACACCGGGGAGCTGTTTTTT. Protein: CASSSYRGHTGELFF.